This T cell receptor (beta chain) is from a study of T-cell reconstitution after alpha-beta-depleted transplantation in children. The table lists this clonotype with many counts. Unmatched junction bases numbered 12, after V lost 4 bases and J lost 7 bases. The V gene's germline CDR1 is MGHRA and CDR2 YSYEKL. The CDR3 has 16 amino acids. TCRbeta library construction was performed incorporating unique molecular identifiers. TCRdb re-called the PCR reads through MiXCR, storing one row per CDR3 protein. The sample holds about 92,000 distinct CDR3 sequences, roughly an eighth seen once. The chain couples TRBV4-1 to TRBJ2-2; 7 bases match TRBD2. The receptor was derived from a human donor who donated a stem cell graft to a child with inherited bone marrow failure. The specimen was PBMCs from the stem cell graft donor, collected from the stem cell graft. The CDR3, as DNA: TGCGCCAGCAGCCTCCGGGTAGCGGGTACGGTCGGGGAGCTGTTTTTT. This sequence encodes CASSLRVAGTVGELFF.